This TCR beta chain was sequenced in a study of vaccination effects on CD4 cells after COVID-19. Details on this clone: As yet, its antigen is unknown.

ViraFEST assay sequencing came after antigen-specific CD4+ T cells were expanded with viral peptide pools. CD4+ T cell isolation took place after about nine days of culture. It was two doses of either the BNT162b2 or mRNA-1273 vaccine that participants received. Sequencing was performed with immunoSEQ multiplex PCR; in TCRdb, only in-frame clones are kept and a portion is missing. The sample includes about 66,000 clones, 76% of them seen just once. V lost 7 bases to trimming and J lost 4 bases; unmatched junction nucleotides: 7. The CDR3 consists of 14 residues. Germline V lookup: CDR1 SGDLS, CDR2 YYNGEE.

This chain uses TRBV9 with TRBJ2-3; 9 bases map to TRBD1. This TCR was sampled from a human donor who received a COVID-19 vaccine. The material was CD4+ T cells from PBMCs cultured with HCoV-OC43 spike peptides, obtained after COVID-19 vaccination. Subset given: HCoV-OC43 spike overlapping peptide pool stimulation. The CDR3 region is CASATGGVADTQYF. CDR3 nucleotide sequence: TGTGCCAGCGCTACAGGGGGCGTTGCAGATACGCAGTATTTT.